These 5 T cell receptor beta chains came from one sample sequenced in a study of blood T cell repertoires in COVID-19. This table comes from immunoSEQ multiplex PCR, and its TCRdb copy is limited to in-frame clones, with some not included. The profile shows around 200,000 clones, around 84% of them singletons. The sequenced material came from PBMCs or T cells enriched from blood (not recorded which). Every receptor here comes from a man aged 40-49 years who had recovered from COVID-19.

In this sample, this clone turned up once. This chain joins TRBV5-1 and TRBJ2-7; TRBD2 agrees at 7 bases. Germline lookup yields CDR1 SGHRS and CDR2 YFSETQ. Unmatched junction bases numbered 4, after V lost 0 bases and J lost 7 bases. CDR3 length: 13 amino acids. The CDR3, as DNA: TGCGCCAGCAGCTTGGTCCTAGCGGATGAGCAGTACTTC. Its translation is CASSLVLADEQYF.

CDR3 sequence reads: CAWRGGVSTGELFF. In DNA form, the CDR3 reads TGTGCCTGGAGAGGCGGCGTCAGCACCGGGGAGCTGTTTTTT. The chain carries TRBV30 and TRBJ2-2; no clear D gene. The CDR3 sequence is 14 residues long. Trimming removed 3 bases from V and 4 bases from J, with 12 bases in between. Germline CDR1 is GTSNPN and CDR2 is SVGIG (reference sequence). The full variable domain, its missing parts supplied by reference TRBV30 and TRBJ2-2, is SQTIHQWPATLVQPVGSPLSLECTVEGTSNPNLYWYRQAAGRGLQLLFYSVGIGQISSEVPQNLSASRPQDRQFILSSKKLLLSDSGFYLCAWRGGVSTGELFFGEGSRLTVL.

CDR3 region: CSASDSLASYEQYF. The CDR3 DNA reads as TGCAGTGCTAGTGATTCTTTGGCCTCCTACGAGCAGTACTTC. The V and J genes are TRBV20-1 and TRBJ2-7; D not resolved. Germline V CDR1 and CDR2: DFQATT, SNEGSKA (reference sequence). CDR3 length: 14 residues. V lost 3 bases, J lost 0 bases, and 12 bases lay in between.

The chain has TRBV19 and TRBJ2-7, with D possibly matching TRBD2 (5 bases). Trimming pared 5 bases from V and 3 bases from J, leaving 11 bases between. The CDR3 contains 13 residues. CDR1 LNHDA and CDR2 SQIVND come from the germline V gene (reference sequence). The CDR3 protein is CASSYGVDYEQYF. The CDR3 DNA follows: TGTGCCAGTAGTTACGGGGTAGACTACGAGCAGTACTTC.

The CDR3 protein is CASSPRLGAGEHNEQFF. The DNA of the CDR3 is TGCGCCAGCAGTCCCCGGTTGGGAGCGGGAGAACACAATGAGCAGTTCTTC. This chain joins TRBV10-1 and TRBJ2-1, with 8 bases identical to TRBD2. With V trimmed by 5 bases and J by 5 bases, 14 bases remained unmatched. This CDR3 has 17 amino acids. Germline V gives CDR1 WNHNN, CDR2 SYGVQD (reference sequence).